This T cell receptor beta chain was identified during a study of blood T cells in healthy people across ages. Study results and caveats: Samples with more naive T cells showed higher observed beta diversity.

This clonotype was detected only once. Its antigen remains unidentified. Germline is not matched at one junction end, which may reflect a read error. PCR was performed a second time for roughly 6 to 12 cycles using a sample-barcoded 5' primer and a J-beta primer mix. TCRdb recomputed calls from the 5' RACE reads with MiXCR, one row per CDR3 protein. The sample lists approximately 940,000 distinct CDR3 sequences; roughly 52% were seen once. This CDR3 contains 14 residues. Germline V gene sequence: CDR1 MDHEN, CDR2 SYDVKM. The authors drew 7.5 to 10 milliliters of peripheral blood from each donor. Extraction yielded at least 6 micrograms of total RNA per sample.

The receptor comes from a man aged 25-45 years in good health. Material for sequencing was blood. V is TRBV28 and J is TRBJ2-5; D unresolved. The CDR3 is CASSLSQSQETQYF. The CDR3 DNA reads as TGTGCCAGCAGCTTATCGCAGTCCCAAGAGACCCAGTACTTC.